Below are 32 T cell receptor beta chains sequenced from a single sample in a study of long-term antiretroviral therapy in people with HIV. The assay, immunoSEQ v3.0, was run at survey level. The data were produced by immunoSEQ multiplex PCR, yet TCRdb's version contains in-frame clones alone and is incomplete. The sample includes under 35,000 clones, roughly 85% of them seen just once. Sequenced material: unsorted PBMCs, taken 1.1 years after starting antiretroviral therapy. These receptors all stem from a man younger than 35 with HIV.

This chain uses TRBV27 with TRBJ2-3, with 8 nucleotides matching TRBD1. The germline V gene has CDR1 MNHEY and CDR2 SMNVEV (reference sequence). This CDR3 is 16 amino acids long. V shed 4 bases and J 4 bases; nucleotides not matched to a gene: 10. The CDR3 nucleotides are TGTGCCAGCAGTTCCGGACAGGGAGGTGGGGCAGATACGCAGTATTTT. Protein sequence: CASSSGQGGGADTQYF.

The CDR3 coding sequence is TGTGCCAGCAGTCTGGGAGTCAATACGCAGTATTTT. Translated: CASSLGVNTQYF. V usage is TRBV28 and J usage is TRBJ2-3, with D perhaps matching TRBD2 (5 bases). Germline CDR1 is MDHEN and CDR2 is SYDVKM. Trimming pared 5 bases from V and 7 bases from J, leaving 10 bases between. CDR3 length: 12 residues. Based on the CDR3 plus reference TRBV28 and TRBJ2-3, the full variable domain is DVKVTQSSRYLVKRTGEKVFLECVQDMDHENMFWYRQDPGLGLRLIYFSYDVKMKEKGDIPEGYSVSREKKERFSLILESASTNQTSMYLCASSLGVNTQYFGPGTRLTVL.

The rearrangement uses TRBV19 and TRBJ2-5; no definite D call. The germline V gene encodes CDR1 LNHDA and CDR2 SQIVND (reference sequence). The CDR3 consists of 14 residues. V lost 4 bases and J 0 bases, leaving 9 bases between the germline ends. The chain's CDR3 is CASSRALYQETQYF. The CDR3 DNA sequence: TGTGCCAGTAGTAGGGCGTTGTACCAAGAGACCCAGTACTTC.

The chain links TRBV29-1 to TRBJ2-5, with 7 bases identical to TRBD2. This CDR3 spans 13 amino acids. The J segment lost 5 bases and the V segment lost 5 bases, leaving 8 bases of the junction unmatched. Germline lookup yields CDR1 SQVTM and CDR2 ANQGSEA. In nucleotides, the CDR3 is TGCAGCGTTCACGGGACTATGAGGGAGACCCAGTACTTC. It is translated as CSVHGTMRETQYF.

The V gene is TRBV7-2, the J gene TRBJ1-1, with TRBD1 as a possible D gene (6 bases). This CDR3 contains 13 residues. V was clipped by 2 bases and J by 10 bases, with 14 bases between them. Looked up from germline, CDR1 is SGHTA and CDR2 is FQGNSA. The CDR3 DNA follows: TGTGCCAGCAGCTTACAACGGGACATGGGAGCTTTCTTT. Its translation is CASSLQRDMGAFF.

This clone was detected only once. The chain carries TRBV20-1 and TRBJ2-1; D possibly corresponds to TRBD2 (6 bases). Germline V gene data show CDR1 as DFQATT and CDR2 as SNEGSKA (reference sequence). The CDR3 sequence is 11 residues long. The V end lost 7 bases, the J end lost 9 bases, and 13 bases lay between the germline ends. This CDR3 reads CSVRRAGEQFF. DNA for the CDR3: TGCAGTGTTCGGAGGGCAGGTGAGCAGTTCTTC.

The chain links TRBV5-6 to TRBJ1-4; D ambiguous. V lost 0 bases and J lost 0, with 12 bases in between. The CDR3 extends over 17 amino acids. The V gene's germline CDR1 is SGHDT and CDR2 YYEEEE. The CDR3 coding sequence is TGTGCCAGCAGCTTGGACAGAGGATTTGCAACTAATGAAAAACTGTTTTTT. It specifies CASSLDRGFATNEKLFF.

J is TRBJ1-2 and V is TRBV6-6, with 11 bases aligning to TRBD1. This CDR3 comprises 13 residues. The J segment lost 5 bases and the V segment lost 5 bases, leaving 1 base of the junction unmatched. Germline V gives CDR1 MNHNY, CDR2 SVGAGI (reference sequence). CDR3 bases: TGTGCCAGCAGTGGGACAGGGGGGTATGGCTACACCTTC. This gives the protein CASSGTGGYGYTF.

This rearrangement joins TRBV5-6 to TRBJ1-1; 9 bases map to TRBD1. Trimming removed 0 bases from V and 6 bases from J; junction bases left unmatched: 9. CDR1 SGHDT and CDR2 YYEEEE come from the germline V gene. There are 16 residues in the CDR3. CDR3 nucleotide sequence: TGTGCCAGCAGCTTGGAAGGACAGGGGTATCAGGCTGAAGCTTTCTTT. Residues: CASSLEGQGYQAEAFF.

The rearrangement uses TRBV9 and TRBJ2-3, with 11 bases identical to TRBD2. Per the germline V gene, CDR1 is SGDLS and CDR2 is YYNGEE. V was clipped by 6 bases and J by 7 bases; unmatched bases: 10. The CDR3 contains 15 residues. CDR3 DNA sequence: TGTGCCAGCACCCGTCTAGCGGGGGGCCAGAATACGCAGTATTTT. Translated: CASTRLAGGQNTQYF.

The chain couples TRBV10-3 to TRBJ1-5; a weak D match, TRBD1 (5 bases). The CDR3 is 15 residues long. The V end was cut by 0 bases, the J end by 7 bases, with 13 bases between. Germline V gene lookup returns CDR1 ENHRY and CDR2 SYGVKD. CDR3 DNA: TGTGCCATCAGTGAGTCGTATGGGGGTGGGCAGCCCCAGCATTTT. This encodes CAISESYGGGQPQHF.

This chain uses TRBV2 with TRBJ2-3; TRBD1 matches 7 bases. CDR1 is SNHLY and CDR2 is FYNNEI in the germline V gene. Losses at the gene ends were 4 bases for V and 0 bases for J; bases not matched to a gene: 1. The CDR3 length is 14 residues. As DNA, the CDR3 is TGTGCCAGCAGTGGGGACAGAAGCACAGATACGCAGTATTTT. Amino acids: CASSGDRSTDTQYF.

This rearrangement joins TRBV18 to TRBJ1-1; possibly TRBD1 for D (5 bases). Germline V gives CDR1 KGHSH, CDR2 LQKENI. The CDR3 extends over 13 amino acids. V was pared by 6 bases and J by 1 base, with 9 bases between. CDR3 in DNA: TGTGCCAGCTCCCCCACAGGGAACACTGAAGCTTTCTTT. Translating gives CASSPTGNTEAFF. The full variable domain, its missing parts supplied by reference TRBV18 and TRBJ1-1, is NAGVMQNPRHLVRRRGQEARLRCSPMKGHSHVYWYRQLPEEGLKFMVYLQKENIIDESGMPKERFSAEFPKEGPSILRIQQVVRGDSAAYFCASSPTGNTEAFFGQGTRLTVV.

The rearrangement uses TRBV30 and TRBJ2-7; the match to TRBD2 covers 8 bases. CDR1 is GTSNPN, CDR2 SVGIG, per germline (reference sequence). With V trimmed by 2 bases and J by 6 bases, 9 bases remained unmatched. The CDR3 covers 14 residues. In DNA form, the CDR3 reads TGTGCCTGGAGTTGGAGCGGGGGCGGATTCGAGCAGTACTTC. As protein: CAWSWSGGGFEQYF.

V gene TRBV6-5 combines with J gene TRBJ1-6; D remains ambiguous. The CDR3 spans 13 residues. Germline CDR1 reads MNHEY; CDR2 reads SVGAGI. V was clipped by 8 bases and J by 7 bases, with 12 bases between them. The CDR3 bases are TGTGCCAGCGTAACAAATGGGAATTCACCCCTCCACTTT. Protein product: CASVTNGNSPLHF.

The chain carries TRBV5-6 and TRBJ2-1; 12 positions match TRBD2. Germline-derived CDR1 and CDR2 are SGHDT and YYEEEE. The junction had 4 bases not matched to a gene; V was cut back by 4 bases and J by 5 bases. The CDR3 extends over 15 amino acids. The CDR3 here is CASSLTSGGNNEQFF. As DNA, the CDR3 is TGTGCCAGCAGCCTGACTAGCGGGGGCAACAATGAGCAGTTCTTC.

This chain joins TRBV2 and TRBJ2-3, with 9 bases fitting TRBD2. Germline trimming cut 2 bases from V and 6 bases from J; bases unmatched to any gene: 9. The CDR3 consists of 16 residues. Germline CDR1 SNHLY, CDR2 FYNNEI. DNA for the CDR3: TGTGCCAGCAGTGAAAGTAGCGGGAGCCCGGTCGATACGCAGTATTTT. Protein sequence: CASSESSGSPVDTQYF.

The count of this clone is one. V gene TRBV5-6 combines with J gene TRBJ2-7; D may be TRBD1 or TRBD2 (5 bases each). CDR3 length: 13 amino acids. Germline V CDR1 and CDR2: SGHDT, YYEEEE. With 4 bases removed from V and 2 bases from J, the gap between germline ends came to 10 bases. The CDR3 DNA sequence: TGTGCCAGCAGCCCCGGGACCACCTACGAGCAGTACTTC. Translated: CASSPGTTYEQYF.

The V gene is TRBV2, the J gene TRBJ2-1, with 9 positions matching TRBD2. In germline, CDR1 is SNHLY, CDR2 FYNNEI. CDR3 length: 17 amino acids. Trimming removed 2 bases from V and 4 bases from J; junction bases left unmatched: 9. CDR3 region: CASSELSASGAYNEQFF. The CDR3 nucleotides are TGTGCCAGCAGTGAACTTTCGGCTAGCGGGGCTTACAATGAGCAGTTCTTC. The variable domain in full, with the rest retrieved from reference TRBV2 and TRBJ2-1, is EPEVTQTPSHQVTQMGQEVILRCVPISNHLYFYWYRQILGQKVEFLVSFYNNEISEKSEIFDDQFSVERPDGSNFTLKIRSTKLEDSAMYFCASSELSASGAYNEQFFGPGTRLTVL.

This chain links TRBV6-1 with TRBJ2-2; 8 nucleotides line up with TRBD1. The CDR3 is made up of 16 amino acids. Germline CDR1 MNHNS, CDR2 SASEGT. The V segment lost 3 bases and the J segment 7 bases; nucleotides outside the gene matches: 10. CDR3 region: CASSDGAGGLGGELFF. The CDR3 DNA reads TGTGCCAGCAGTGACGGTGCAGGGGGCCTCGGCGGGGAGCTGTTTTTT.

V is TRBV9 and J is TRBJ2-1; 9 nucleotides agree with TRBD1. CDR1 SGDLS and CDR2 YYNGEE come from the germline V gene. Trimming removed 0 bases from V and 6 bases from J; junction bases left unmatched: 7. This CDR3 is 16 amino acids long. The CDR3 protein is CASSVGRWDRANEQFF. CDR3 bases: TGTGCCAGCAGCGTAGGCAGATGGGACAGGGCCAATGAGCAGTTCTTC.

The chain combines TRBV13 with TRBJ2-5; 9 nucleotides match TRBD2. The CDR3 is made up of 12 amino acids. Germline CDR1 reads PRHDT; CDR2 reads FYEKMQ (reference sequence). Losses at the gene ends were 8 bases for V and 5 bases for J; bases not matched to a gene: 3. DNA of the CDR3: TGTGCCAGCTCCGGACTAGCGGAGACCCAGTACTTC. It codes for CASSGLAETQYF.

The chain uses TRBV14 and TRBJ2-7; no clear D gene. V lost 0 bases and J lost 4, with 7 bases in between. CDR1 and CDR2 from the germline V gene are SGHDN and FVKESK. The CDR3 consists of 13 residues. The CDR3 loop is CASSQEWVYEQYF. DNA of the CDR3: TGTGCCAGCAGCCAAGAATGGGTTTACGAGCAGTACTTC.

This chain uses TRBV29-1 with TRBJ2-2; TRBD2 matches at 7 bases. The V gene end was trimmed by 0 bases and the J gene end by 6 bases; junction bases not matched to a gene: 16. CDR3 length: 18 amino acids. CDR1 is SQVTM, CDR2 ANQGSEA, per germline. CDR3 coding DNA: TGCAGCGTTGAAGATCGGAGGGGACCGGGGGGATTGGCCGGGGAGCTGTTTTTT. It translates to CSVEDRRGPGGLAGELFF.

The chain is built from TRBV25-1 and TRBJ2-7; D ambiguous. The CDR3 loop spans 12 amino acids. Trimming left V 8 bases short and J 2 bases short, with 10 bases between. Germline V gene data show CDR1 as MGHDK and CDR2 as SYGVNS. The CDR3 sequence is CASADGTYEQYF. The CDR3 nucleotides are TGTGCCAGCGCGGACGGAACCTACGAGCAGTACTTC.

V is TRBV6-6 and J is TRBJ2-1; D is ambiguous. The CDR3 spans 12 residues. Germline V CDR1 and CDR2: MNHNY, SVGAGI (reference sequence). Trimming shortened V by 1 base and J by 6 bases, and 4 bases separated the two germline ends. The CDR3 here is CASSYLGNEQFF. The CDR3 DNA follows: TGTGCCAGCAGTTACTTGGGCAATGAGCAGTTCTTC.

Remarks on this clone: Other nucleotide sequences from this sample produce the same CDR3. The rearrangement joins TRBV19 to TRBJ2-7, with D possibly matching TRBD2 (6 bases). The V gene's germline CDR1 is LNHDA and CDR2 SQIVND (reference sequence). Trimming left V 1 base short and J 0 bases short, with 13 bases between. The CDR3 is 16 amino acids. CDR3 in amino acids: CASSIGTGETSYEQYF. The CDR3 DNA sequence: TGTGCCAGTAGTATAGGTACGGGAGAAACCTCCTACGAGCAGTACTTC.

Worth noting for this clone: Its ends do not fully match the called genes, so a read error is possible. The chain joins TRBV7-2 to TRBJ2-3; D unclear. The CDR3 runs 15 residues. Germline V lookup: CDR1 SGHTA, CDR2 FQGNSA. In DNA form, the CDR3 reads TGCGCCAGCAGCCAAGACATGGTAGGGACAGATACGCAGTATTTT. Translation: CASSQDMVGTDTQYF.

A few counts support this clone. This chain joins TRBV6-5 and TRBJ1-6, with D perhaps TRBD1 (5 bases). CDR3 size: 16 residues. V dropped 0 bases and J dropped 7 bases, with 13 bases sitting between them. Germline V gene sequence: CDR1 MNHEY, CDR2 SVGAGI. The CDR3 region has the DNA TGTGCCAGCAGTTACTCGAGTCAGGGACGGAATTCACCCCTCCACTTT. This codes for CASSYSSQGRNSPLHF.

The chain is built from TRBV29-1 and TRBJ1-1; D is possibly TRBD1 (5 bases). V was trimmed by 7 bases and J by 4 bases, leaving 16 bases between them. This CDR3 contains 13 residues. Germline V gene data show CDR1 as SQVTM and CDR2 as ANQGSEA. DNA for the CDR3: TGCAGCGCAGGGAGGGGTGTGGGCACTGAAGCTTTCTTT. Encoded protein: CSAGRGVGTEAFF.

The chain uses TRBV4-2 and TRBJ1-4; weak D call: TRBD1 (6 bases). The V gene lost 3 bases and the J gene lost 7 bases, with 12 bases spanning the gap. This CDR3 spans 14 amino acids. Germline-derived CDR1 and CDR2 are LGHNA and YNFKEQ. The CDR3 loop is CASSQPTGLEKLFF. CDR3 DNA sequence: TGTGCCAGCAGCCAGCCTACAGGGCTTGAAAAACTGTTTTTT.

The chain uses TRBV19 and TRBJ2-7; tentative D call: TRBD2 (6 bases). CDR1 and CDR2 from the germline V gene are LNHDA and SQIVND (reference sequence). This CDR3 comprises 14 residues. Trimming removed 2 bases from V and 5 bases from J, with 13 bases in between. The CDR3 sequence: CASSIYRGGHEQYF. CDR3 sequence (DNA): TGTGCCAGTAGTATATATCGGGGAGGCCACGAGCAGTACTTC.